The clone carrying this TCR beta chain came up many times. Its antigen is still unknown. Trimming removed 6 bases from V and 5 bases from J; junction bases left unmatched: 5. Germline CDR1 DFQATT, CDR2 SNEGSKA (reference sequence). This CDR3 is built from 12 residues. This sample was taken from a study of T-cell reconstitution after alpha-beta-depleted transplantation in children. Whole-study findings and limits: Where alpha-beta T cells came from about two months after transplant was reportedly several hundred expanded graft clones. Counts and diversity of T cells one year after transplant came mostly from newly produced T cells.

As it was prepared, the TCRbeta library received unique molecular identifiers. TCRdb re-called the PCR reads through MiXCR, storing one row per CDR3 protein. The table lists hundreds of thousands of distinct CDR3 sequences, roughly 7.8% of them singletons. The V call is TRBV20-1, the J call TRBJ2-5; 8 positions agree with TRBD1. The input for sequencing was peripheral blood, taken 360 days after TCRalphabeta/CD19-depleted stem cell transplant. The TCR originated in a female patient aged 2-9 years who had a stem cell transplant for Fanconi anemia, so the T cells may come from the graft donor. Written as DNA, the CDR3 is TGCAGTGCCCCATACAGGGGGGAGACCCAGTACTTC. Amino acid sequence: CSAPYRGETQYF.